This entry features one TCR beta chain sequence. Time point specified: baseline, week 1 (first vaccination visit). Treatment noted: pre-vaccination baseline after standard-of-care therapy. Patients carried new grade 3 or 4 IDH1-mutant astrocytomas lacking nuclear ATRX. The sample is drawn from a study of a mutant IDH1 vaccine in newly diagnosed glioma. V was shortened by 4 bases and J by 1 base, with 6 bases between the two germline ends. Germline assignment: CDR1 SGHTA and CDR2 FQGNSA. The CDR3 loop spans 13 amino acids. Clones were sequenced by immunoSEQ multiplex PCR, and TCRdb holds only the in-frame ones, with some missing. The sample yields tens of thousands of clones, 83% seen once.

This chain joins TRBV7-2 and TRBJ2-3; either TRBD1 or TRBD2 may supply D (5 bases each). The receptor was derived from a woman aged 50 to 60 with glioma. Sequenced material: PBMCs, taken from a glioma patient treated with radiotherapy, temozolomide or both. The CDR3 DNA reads TGTGCCAGCAGCTCGGGACGCACAGATACGCAGTATTTT. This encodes CASSSGRTDTQYF.